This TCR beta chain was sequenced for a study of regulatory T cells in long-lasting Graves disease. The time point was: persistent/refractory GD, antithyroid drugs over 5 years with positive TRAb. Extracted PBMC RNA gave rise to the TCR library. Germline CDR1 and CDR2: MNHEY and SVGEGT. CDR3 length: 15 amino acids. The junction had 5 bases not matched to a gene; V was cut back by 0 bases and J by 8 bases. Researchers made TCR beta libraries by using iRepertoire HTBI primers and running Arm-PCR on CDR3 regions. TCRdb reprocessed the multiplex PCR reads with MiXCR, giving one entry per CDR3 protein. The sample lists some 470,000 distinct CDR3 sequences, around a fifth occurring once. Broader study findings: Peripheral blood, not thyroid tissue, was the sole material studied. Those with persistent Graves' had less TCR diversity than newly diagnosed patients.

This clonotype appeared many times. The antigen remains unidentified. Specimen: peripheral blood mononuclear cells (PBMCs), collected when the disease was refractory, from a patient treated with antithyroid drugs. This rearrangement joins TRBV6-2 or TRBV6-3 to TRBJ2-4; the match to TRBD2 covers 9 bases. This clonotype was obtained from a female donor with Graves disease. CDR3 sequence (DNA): TGTGCCAGCAGTTACTCGGGACTAGCTGGTGACATTCAGTACTTC. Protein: CASSYSGLAGDIQYF.